This T cell receptor (beta chain) appears in the sequencing data of a study of cytomegalovirus exposure and HLA in healthy donors. The CDR3 sequence is 12 residues long. V lost 5 bases and J lost 2; bases outside the gene matches: 0. Germline V gene sequence: CDR1 GTSNPN, CDR2 SVGIG (reference sequence). PCR employed 60 Vbeta and 13 Jbeta primers. Profiled with immunoSEQ multiplex PCR; TCRdb holds only in-frame clones, not every one. The profile covers hundreds of thousands of clones, with approximately 90% appearing a single time and approximately 2.4% taken by the ten largest. The source material was PBMCs. The receptor was isolated from a woman under 30 in good health and CMV-seronegative. V is TRBV30 and J is TRBJ1-3; 7 nucleotides match TRBD1. CDR3 DNA sequence: TGTGCCTGGGGGACAGCTGGAAACACCATATATTTT. This sequence encodes CAWGTAGNTIYF. Supplemented by reference TRBV30 and TRBJ1-3, the full variable domain reads SQTIHQWPATLVQPVGSPLSLECTVEGTSNPNLYWYRQAAGRGLQLLFYSVGIGQISSEVPQNLSASRPQDRQFILSSKKLLLSDSGFYLCAWGTAGNTIYFGEGSWLTVV.